This entry lists 12 T cell receptor beta chains sequenced from one sample in a study of blood T cells in healthy people across ages. Combining a sample-barcoded 5' primer with a J-beta primer mix, a second PCR ran for roughly 7 to 12 cycles. One entry per CDR3 protein results from TCRdb running MiXCR on the 5' RACE reads. The table lists about 290,000 distinct CDR3 sequences, 25% to 30% of them singletons. Sequenced: blood. The receptors shown here come from a woman in her 70s in good health.

This clonotype was found a few times. As DNA, the CDR3 is TGCGCCAGCAGCCCGGGACAGCCCGGCGGTGGCTACACCTTC. Translation gives CASSPGQPGGGYTF. This sequence joins TRBV5-1 and TRBJ1-2, with 7 bases that match TRBD1. V was clipped by 4 bases and J by 7 bases; unmatched bases: 10. Germline V gene sequence: CDR1 SGHRS, CDR2 YFSETQ. The CDR3 covers 14 residues.

This clonotype has just a few counts. J is TRBJ1-4 and V is TRBV7-2; no firm D call. Trimming took off 3 bases at V and 2 bases at J, with 7 bases between the two ends. The CDR3 totals 14 residues. CDR1 is SGHTA, CDR2 FQGNSA, per germline. The CDR3 bases are TGTGCCAGCAGCTTTACTTGGACTAATGAAAAACTGTTTTTT. Its protein is CASSFTWTNEKLFF.

This clonotype appeared a few times. The chain combines TRBV6-6 with TRBJ2-5; D ambiguous. The end of the DNA aligns better with TRBJ2-7, so the J call may be wrong. The CDR3 extends over 13 amino acids. CDR1 and CDR2 from the germline V gene are MNHNY and SVGAGI (reference sequence). The CDR3 DNA reads TGTGCCAGCAGTTCCTCAGACTGGTACGAGCAGTACTTC. Its translation: CASSSSDWYEQYF.

The sample holds many counts of this clonotype. The J gene is TRBJ1-1, the V gene TRBV3-1; possibly TRBD1 for D (6 bases). CDR1 and CDR2 from the germline V gene are LGHDT and YNNKEL (reference sequence). The CDR3 consists of 13 residues. The V end lost 3 bases, the J end lost 6 bases, and 11 bases lay between the germline ends. The CDR3 region has the DNA TGTGCCAGCAGCCAGAGGGGGGTTCCTGAAGCTTTCTTT. Its translation: CASSQRGVPEAFF.

This clonotype was recorded a few times. The chain joins TRBV5-6 to TRBJ1-3; a weak D match, TRBD1 (5 bases). Germline lookup yields CDR1 SGHDT and CDR2 YYEEEE. The CDR3 is 15 residues long. V lost 2 bases and J 7 bases, leaving 16 bases between the germline ends. CDR3 coding DNA: TGTGCCAGCAGCTTTGGCCCGACAGTTGGCAACACCATATATTTT. Protein product: CASSFGPTVGNTIYF.

V usage is TRBV4-1 and J usage is TRBJ2-5; TRBD1 matches 8 bases. The CDR3 loop spans 16 amino acids. The germline V gene has CDR1 MGHRA and CDR2 YSYEKL. V lost 8 bases, J lost 4 bases, and 15 bases stayed unmatched. The CDR3, as DNA: TGCGCCAGCGCCCACCTGACAGGGGCGGGACGAGAGACCCAGTACTTC. Protein product: CASAHLTGAGRETQYF.

The chain is built from TRBV7-3 and TRBJ2-1; TRBD2 is a possible D gene (6 bases). This CDR3 is 16 amino acids long. Germline V lookup: CDR1 SGHTA, CDR2 FQGTGA. Trimming cost V 5 bases and J 1 base, with 15 bases left between them. CDR3 loop: CASSPTGTFSYNEQFF. The CDR3 nucleotides are TGTGCCAGCAGCCCCACCGGGACTTTTTCCTACAATGAGCAGTTCTTC.

This chain uses TRBV23-1 with TRBJ2-2, with 7 bases matching TRBD1. TRBV23-1 is classed as an ORF, of uncertain function. This CDR3 is 14 amino acids long. With V trimmed by 8 bases and J by 0 bases, 3 bases remained unmatched. The CDR3 bases are TGCGCCAGCGGGGGACAGCCGAACACCGGGGAGCTGTTTTTT. Translation gives CASGGQPNTGELFF.

The CDR3, as DNA: TGTGCCAGCAGTTTCCGGACAGGGGGTGAAGCTAACTATGGCTACACCTTC. Translating it yields CASSFRTGGEANYGYTF. This rearrangement joins TRBV27 to TRBJ1-2; 10 nucleotides line up with TRBD1. With V trimmed by 3 bases and J by 0 bases, 7 bases remained unmatched. Germline V CDR1 and CDR2: MNHEY, SMNVEV (reference sequence). The CDR3 spans 17 residues.

This sequence joins TRBV6-5 and TRBJ1-2; the match to TRBD1 covers 8 bases. There are 15 residues in the CDR3. V lost 6 bases and J lost 2; bases outside the gene matches: 8. Germline CDR1 reads MNHEY; CDR2 reads SVGAGI. The CDR3 protein is CASSSPGQGNYGYTF. The CDR3 coding sequence is TGTGCCAGCAGCTCACCCGGACAGGGCAACTATGGCTACACCTTC.

Only a few counts were recorded for this clonotype. The CDR3 DNA reads as TGTGCCAGCAGTTCACCTGGATCGAAGAGCTCCTACGAGCAGTACTTC. Its translation: CASSSPGSKSSYEQYF. This chain joins TRBV6-2 or TRBV6-3 and TRBJ2-7, with D unresolved. V lost 4 bases and J lost 0, with 16 bases in between. Germline V gene data show CDR1 as MNHEY and CDR2 as SVGEGT. The CDR3 has 16 residues.

The rearrangement uses TRBV7-9 and TRBJ2-1, with TRBD1 identical over 7 bases. The CDR3 runs 15 residues. Germline V gene sequence: CDR1 SEHNR, CDR2 FQNEAQ (reference sequence). V lost 5 bases to trimming and J lost 5 bases; unmatched junction nucleotides: 9. The DNA for the CDR3 is TGTGCCAGCAGCCGTCCCGGGACAGTGAACAATGAGCAGTTCTTC. It specifies CASSRPGTVNNEQFF.